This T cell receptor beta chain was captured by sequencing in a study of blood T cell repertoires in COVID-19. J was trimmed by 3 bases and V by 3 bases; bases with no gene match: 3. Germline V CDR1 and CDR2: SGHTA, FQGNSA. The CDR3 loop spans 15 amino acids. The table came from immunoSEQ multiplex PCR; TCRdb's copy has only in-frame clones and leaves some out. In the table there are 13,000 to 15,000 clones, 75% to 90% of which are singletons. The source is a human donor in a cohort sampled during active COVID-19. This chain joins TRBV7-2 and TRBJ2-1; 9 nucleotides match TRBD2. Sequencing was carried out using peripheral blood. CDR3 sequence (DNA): TGTGCCAGCAGCTTGGGCGGGGGGGACTACAATGAGCAGTTCTTC. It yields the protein CASSLGGGDYNEQFF.